This passage covers 8 T cell receptor beta chains from one sample sequenced in a study of cytotoxic CD8 clonotypes in ibrutinib-treated CLL. Clones were read by immunoSEQ multiplex PCR, and TCRdb kept only the in-frame ones, dropping some. The repertoire holds some 150,000 clones, with about 80% as singletons. This specimen consisted of PBMCs, obtained after 12 months of ibrutinib treatment. The source is a human donor with chronic lymphocytic leukemia.

The chain is built from TRBV4-1 and TRBJ2-1; 11 nucleotides match TRBD2. Germline values: CDR1 MGHRA, CDR2 YSYEKL. The CDR3 extends over 17 amino acids. The trim removed 5 bases at V and 7 bases at J, leaving 13 bases unmatched. CDR3 amino acids: CASSSSPLAGDGNEQFF. In DNA form, the CDR3 reads TGCGCCAGCAGCTCCTCCCCACTAGCGGGAGATGGGAATGAGCAGTTCTTC.

The chain recombines TRBV11-3 with TRBJ2-1; 11 bases fit TRBD2. The CDR3 has 13 amino acids. The J segment lost 9 bases and the V segment lost 5 bases, leaving 3 bases of the junction unmatched. CDR1 and CDR2 (germline): SGHNT, YENEEA. CDR3 DNA sequence: TGTGCCAGCAGCCCGGGGACTAGCGGTGAGCAGTTCTTC. Protein: CASSPGTSGEQFF.

CDR3 sequence (DNA): TGTGCCAGCACCCGGGCCCAAAGGGACCAGCCCCAGCATTTT. It specifies CASTRAQRDQPQHF. V is TRBV19 and J is TRBJ1-5; possibly TRBD1 for D (5 bases). Trimming pared 9 bases from V and 7 bases from J, leaving 19 bases between. This CDR3 spans 14 amino acids. Germline loops: CDR1 LNHDA, CDR2 SQIVND (reference sequence).

V gene TRBV6-5 combines with J gene TRBJ2-7, with D unclear. V dropped 6 bases and J dropped 3 bases, with 15 bases sitting between them. From germline, CDR1 is MNHEY and CDR2 SVGAGI. The CDR3 is made up of 14 amino acids. The CDR3 region is CASSRVGKIYEQYF. Here the CDR3 DNA reads TGTGCCAGCAGCCGGGTGGGTAAGATCTACGAGCAGTACTTC.

The CDR3 DNA follows: TGTGCCAGCAGCTTAACGCCAGCGGGAGTGGGATACAATGAGCAGTTCTTC. This sequence encodes CASSLTPAGVGYNEQFF. J is TRBJ2-1 and V is TRBV7-3; 8 bases line up with TRBD2. Germline V gives CDR1 SGHTA, CDR2 FQGTGA. The CDR3 runs 17 residues. J was trimmed by 4 bases and V by 0 bases; bases with no gene match: 8.

The CDR3 DNA follows: TGTGCCAGCATCTTACAGGGGTATAACACTGAAGCTTTCTTT. It is translated as CASILQGYNTEAFF. The V call is TRBV28, the J call TRBJ1-1; TRBD1 matches at 7 bases. The CDR3 runs 14 residues. Germline CDR1 and CDR2: MDHEN and SYDVKM. Trimming removed 7 bases from V and 2 bases from J; junction bases left unmatched: 7.

This sequence joins TRBV7-2 and TRBJ1-3; the D is unclear. Per germline, CDR1 SGHTA and CDR2 FQGNSA. This CDR3 comprises 14 residues. V lost 4 bases to trimming and J lost 0 bases, with 7 bases between them. This chain's CDR3 is CASSSTISGNTIYF. The CDR3, as DNA: TGTGCCAGCAGCTCGACTATCTCTGGAAACACCATATATTTT.

The genes are TRBV20-1 and TRBJ2-3, with D possibly matching TRBD2 (6 bases). Germline CDR1 and CDR2: DFQATT and SNEGSKA (reference sequence). V lost 3 bases to trimming and J lost 12 bases, with 10 bases between them. The CDR3 has 10 residues. CDR3 in amino acids: CSASWGLQYF. CDR3 nucleotide sequence: TGCAGTGCTAGTTGGGGACTTCAGTATTTT.